This T cell receptor beta chain appears in the sequencing data of a study of response to subunit inactivated influenza vaccine. TCRdb re-called the RT-PCR reads with MiXCR, one entry per CDR3 protein. Here the sample spans about 570,000 distinct CDR3 sequences, around 10% being singletons. Trimming pared 5 bases from V and 3 bases from J, leaving 6 bases between. Germline V gene lookup returns CDR1 KGHDR and CDR2 SFDVKD. The CDR3 consists of 13 residues. These data were also reused for a study on T cells expressing NK-cell markers. As that study records: Generation of TCR beta cDNA was performed by 5'RACE template switching incorporating UMIs.

The source material was PBMCs from blood, sampled on the day of vaccination. The chain carries TRBV24-1 and TRBJ2-2; D ambiguous. This TCR derives from a man in his fifties or sixties who received an inactivated influenza vaccine. CDR3 loop: CATSAEDTGELFF. Written as DNA, the CDR3 is TGTGCCACCAGTGCGGAAGACACCGGGGAGCTGTTTTTT.